These 5 T cell receptor beta chains came from one sample sequenced in a study of CD8 T cells in Susac syndrome. Random-hexamer reverse transcription was applied to 0.5 to 1 ug RNA. A single record per CDR3 protein comes from TCRdb applying MiXCR to the immunoSEQ multiplex PCR reads. Found here are 170,000 or so distinct CDR3 sequences, more than 95% of them singletons; the top ten hold about 0.12%. Sequenced input: CD4+ T cells from PBMCs. The receptors were gathered from a human donor with Susac syndrome.

The chain uses TRBV30 and TRBJ2-1; weak D call: TRBD2 (5 bases). The CDR3 length is 14 residues. The germline gives CDR1 GTSNPN, CDR2 SVGIG (reference sequence). The germline V and J ends were trimmed by 0 bases and 10 bases, with 16 bases remaining between them. The CDR3 DNA is TGTGCCTGGAGTGTATCCGGAGGCCGCGGGGAGCAGTTCTTC. Its protein is CAWSVSGGRGEQFF. The variable domain in full, with the rest retrieved from reference TRBV30 and TRBJ2-1, is SQTIHQWPATLVQPVGSPLSLECTVEGTSNPNLYWYRQAAGRGLQLLFYSVGIGQISSEVPQNLSASRPQDRQFILSSKKLLLSDSGFYLCAWSVSGGRGEQFFGPGTRLTVL.

This sequence joins TRBV9 and TRBJ1-3; D possibly corresponds to TRBD1 (5 bases). CDR3 size: 15 residues. Per the germline V gene, CDR1 is SGDLS and CDR2 is YYNGEE. V dropped 3 bases and J dropped 6 bases, with 16 bases sitting between them. CDR3 region: CASSEGQGIENTIYF. DNA for the CDR3: TGTGCCAGCAGCGAGGGGCAGGGAATTGAAAACACCATATATTTT.

The chain joins TRBV23-1 to TRBJ2-7; TRBD1 aligns across 7 bases. TRBV23-1 is known as an ORF, though its function is uncertain. The J segment lost 6 bases and the V segment lost 7 bases, leaving 3 bases of the junction unmatched. CDR3 size: 11 residues. CDR3 sequence (DNA): TGCGCCAGCACGGCAGGGGGCGAGCAGTACGTC. This sequence encodes CASTAGGEQYV.

This clonotype was detected once. The CDR3 bases are TGTGCCAGCAGCCCGACAGGCTACCGGCCTCAGCCCCAGCATTTT. Translated: CASSPTGYRPQPQHF. The gene calls are TRBV6-5 and TRBJ1-5; a weak D match, TRBD1 (6 bases). This CDR3 is 15 amino acids long. Per the germline V gene, CDR1 is MNHEY and CDR2 is SVGAGI. V lost 6 bases and J lost 6, with 18 bases in between.

This chain links TRBV6-6 with TRBJ1-2; the D gene is possibly TRBD1 (5 bases). The V gene lost 6 bases and the J gene lost 6 bases, with 17 bases spanning the gap. The germline V gene has CDR1 MNHNY and CDR2 SVGAGI (reference sequence). This CDR3 region has 14 residues. The CDR3 loop is CASRPTGRTNGYTF. The CDR3 bases are TGTGCCAGCAGGCCTACGGGACGGACTAATGGCTACACCTTC.